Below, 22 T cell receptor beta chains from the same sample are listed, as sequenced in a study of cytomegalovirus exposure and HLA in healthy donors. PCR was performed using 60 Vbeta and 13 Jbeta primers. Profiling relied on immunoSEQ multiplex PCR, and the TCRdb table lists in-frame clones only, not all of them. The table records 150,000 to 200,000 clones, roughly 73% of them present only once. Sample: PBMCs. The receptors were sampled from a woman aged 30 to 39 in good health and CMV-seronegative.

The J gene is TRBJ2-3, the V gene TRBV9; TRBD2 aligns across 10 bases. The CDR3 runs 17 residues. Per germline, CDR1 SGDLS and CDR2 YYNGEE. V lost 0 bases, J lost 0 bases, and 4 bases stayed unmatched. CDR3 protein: CASSVGSGRTSTDTQYF. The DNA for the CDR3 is TGTGCCAGCAGCGTAGGTAGCGGGAGGACTAGCACAGATACGCAGTATTTT.

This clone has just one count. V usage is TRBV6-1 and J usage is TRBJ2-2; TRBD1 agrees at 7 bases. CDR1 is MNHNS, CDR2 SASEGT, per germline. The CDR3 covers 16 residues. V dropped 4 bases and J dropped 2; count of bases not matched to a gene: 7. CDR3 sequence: CASSVQGPINTGELFF. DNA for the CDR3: TGTGCCAGCAGTGTACAGGGGCCGATAAACACCGGGGAGCTGTTTTTT.

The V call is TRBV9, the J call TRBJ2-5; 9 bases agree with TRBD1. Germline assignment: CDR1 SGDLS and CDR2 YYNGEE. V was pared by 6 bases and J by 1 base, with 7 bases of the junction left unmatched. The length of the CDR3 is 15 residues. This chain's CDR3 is CASTNGDRAQETQYF. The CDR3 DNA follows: TGTGCCAGCACAAACGGGGACAGGGCCCAAGAGACCCAGTACTTC.

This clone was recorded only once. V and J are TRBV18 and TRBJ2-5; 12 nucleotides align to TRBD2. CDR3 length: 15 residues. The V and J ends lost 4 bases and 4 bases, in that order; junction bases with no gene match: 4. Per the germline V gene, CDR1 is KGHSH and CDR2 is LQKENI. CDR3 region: CASSRGLAGLETQYF. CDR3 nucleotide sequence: TGTGCCAGCTCACGAGGACTAGCGGGGTTAGAGACCCAGTACTTC.

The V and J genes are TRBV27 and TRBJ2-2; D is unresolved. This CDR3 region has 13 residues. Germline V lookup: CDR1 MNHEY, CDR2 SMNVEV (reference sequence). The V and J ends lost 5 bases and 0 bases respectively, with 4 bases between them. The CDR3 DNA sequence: TGTGCCAGCAGTCCTTCGAACACCGGGGAGCTGTTTTTT. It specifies CASSPSNTGELFF.

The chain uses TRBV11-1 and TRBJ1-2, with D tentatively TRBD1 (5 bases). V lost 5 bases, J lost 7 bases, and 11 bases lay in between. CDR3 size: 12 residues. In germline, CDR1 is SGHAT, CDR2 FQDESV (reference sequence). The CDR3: CASSMTVGGYTF. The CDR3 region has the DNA TGTGCCAGCAGCATGACAGTCGGTGGCTACACCTTC.

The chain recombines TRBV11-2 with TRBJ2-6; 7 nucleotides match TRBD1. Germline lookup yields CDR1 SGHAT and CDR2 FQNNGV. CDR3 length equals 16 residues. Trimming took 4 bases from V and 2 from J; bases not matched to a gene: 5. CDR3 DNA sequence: TGTGCCAGCAGCTCCCCAGGGACAGCTGGGGCCAACGTCCTGACTTTC. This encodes CASSSPGTAGANVLTF.

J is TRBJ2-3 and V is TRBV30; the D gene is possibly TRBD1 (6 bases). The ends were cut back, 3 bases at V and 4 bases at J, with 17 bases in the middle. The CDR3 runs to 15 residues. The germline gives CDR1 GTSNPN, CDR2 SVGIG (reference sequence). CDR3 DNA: TGTGCCTGGAGCCAAACGACAGGAATGGCAGATACGCAGTATTTT. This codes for CAWSQTTGMADTQYF.

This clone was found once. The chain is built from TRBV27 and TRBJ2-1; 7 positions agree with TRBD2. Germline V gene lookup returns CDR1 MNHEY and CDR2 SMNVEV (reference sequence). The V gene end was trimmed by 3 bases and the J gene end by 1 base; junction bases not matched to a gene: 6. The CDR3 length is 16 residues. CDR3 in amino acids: CASSFTPGGSYNEQFF. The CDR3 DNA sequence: TGTGCCAGCAGTTTTACCCCCGGGGGGTCCTACAATGAGCAGTTCTTC.

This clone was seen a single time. CDR3 in DNA: TGTGCCAGCAGTTTCGGGAACACTGAAGCTTTCTTT. This sequence encodes CASSFGNTEAFF. The rearrangement uses TRBV28 and TRBJ1-1; the D is unclear. CDR1 and CDR2 (germline): MDHEN, SYDVKM. The CDR3 covers 12 residues. Between the trimmed V and J ends, which lost 3 bases and 1 base, there was a span of 3 bases.

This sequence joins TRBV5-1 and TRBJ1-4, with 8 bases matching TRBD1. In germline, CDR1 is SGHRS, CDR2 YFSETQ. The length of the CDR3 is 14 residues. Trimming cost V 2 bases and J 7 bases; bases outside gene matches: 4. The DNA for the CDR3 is TGCGCCAGCAGCTTCCAGGGGGCGGGTGAAAAACTGTTTTTT. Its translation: CASSFQGAGEKLFF.

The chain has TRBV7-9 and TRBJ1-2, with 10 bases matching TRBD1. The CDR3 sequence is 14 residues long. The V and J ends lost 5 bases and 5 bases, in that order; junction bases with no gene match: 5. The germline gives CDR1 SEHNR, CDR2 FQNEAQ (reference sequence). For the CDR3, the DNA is TGTGCCAGCAGCGCGGGACAGGGGACGTATGGCTACACCTTC. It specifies CASSAGQGTYGYTF.

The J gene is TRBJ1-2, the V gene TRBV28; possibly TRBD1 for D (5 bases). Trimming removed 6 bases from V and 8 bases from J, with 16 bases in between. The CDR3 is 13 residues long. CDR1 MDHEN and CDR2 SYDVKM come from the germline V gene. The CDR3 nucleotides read TGTGCCAGCAGGGAGGGAGGGGTAAGAGGCTACACCTTC. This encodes CASREGGVRGYTF.

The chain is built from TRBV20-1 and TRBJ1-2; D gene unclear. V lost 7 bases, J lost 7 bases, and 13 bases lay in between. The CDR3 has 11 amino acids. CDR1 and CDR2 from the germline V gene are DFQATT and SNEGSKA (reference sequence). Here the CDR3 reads CSVSILGGYTF. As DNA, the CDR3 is TGCAGTGTTTCAATACTCGGTGGCTACACCTTC.

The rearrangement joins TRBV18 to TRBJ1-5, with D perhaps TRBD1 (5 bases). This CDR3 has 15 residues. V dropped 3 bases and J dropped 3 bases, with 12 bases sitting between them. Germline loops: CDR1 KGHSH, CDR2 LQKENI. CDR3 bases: TGTGCCAGCTCACCGCTCAGGGAGGTCAATCAGCCCCAGCATTTT. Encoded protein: CASSPLREVNQPQHF.

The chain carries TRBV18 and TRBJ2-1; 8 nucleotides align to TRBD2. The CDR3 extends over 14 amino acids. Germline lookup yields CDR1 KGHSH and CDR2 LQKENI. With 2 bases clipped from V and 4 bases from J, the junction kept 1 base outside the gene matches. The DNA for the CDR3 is TGTGCCAGCTCACCAGCGGGGGGATACAATGAGCAGTTCTTC. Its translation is CASSPAGGYNEQFF.

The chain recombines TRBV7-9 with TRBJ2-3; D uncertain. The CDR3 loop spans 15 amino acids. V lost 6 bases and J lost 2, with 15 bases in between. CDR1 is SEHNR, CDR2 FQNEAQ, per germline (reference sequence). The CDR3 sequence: CASSTGSLLTDTQYF. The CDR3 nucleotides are TGTGCCAGCAGTACCGGGTCCCTCCTCACAGATACGCAGTATTTT.

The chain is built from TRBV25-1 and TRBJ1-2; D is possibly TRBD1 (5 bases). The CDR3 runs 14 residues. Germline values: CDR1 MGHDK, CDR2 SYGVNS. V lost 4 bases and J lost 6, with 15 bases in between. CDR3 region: CASSASGAVNGYTF. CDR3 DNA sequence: TGTGCCAGCAGTGCCAGCGGGGCGGTAAATGGCTACACCTTC.

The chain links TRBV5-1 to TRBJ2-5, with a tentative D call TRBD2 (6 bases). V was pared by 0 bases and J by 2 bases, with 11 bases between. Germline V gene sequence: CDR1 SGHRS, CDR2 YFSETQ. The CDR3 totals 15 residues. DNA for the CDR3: TGCGCCAGCAGCTTGGAATCGGGACTTCAAGAGACCCAGTACTTC. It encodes CASSLESGLQETQYF.

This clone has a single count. The DNA of the CDR3 is TGCGCCAGCAGCCTCGAGGGAGGGAAAGAGACCCAGTACTTC. Encoded protein: CASSLEGGKETQYF. The V and J genes are TRBV5-1 and TRBJ2-5; the match to TRBD2 covers 7 bases. Germline assignment: CDR1 SGHRS and CDR2 YFSETQ. This CDR3 region has 14 residues. V gave up 4 bases and J gave up 3 bases; unmatched junction bases: 6.

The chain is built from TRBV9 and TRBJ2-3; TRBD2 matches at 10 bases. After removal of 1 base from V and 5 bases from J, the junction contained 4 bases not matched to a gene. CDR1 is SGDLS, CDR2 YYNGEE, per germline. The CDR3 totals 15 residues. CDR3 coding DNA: TGTGCCAGCAGCGTACTGGCTAGCGGGGGAGATACGCAGTATTTT. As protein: CASSVLASGGDTQYF. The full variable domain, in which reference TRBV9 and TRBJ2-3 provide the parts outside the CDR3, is DSGVTQTPKHLITATGQRVTLRCSPRSGDLSVYWYQQSLDQGLQFLIQYYNGEERAKGNILERFSAQQFPDLHSELNLSSLELGDSALYFCASSVLASGGDTQYFGPGTRLTVL.

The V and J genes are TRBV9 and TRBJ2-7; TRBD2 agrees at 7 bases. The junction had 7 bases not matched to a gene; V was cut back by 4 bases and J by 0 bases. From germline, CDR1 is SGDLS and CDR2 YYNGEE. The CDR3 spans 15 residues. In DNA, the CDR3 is TGTGCCAGCAGCCCCCTGGGCGGGGGCTCCTACGAGCAGTACTTC. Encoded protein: CASSPLGGGSYEQYF.